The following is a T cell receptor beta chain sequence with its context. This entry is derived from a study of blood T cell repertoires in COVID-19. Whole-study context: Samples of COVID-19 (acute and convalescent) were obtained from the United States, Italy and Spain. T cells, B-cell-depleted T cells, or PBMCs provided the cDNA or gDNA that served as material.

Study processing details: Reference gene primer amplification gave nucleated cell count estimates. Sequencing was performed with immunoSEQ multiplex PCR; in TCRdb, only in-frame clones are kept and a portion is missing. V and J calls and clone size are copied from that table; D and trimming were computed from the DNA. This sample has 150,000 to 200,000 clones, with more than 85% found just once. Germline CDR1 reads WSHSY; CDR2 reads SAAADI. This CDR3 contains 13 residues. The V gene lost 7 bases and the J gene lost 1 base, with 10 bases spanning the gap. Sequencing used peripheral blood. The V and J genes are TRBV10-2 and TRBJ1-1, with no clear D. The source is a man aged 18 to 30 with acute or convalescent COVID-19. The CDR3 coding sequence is TGCGCCAGCATGAGGGCCCCGAACACTGAAGCTTTCTTT. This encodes CASMRAPNTEAFF.